A selection of T cell receptor beta chains follows, all from one sample in a study of blood T cell repertoires in COVID-19. Assay used: immunoSEQ multiplex PCR; TCRdb lists only in-frame clones, some missing. The sample lists roughly 100,000 clones, 75% to 90% occurring once. The sequenced material came from peripheral blood. Receptors originate from a man between 45 and 60 years old with acute or convalescent COVID-19. CDR3s leave out the opening cysteine and the closing phenylalanine or tryptophan. The order of the fields is V gene, J gene, CDR3 protein.

TRBV7-9,TRBJ1-1,ASSLGSTGNDTEAF
TRBV18,TRBJ2-3,ASSHTSGSGGTDTQY
TRBV7-2,TRBJ2-1,ASSLVLAGGNEQF
TRBV5-5,TRBJ2-5,ASSRGTGRETQY
TRBV5-8,TRBJ2-7,ASSLRLTLGEQY
TRBV2,TRBJ2-2,ASRASRAGELF
TRBV15,TRBJ2-3,ATSRDLGTDTQY
TRBV7-8,TRBJ2-6,ASSKPGLDFSGANVLT
TRBV7-8,TRBJ2-1,ASSLDPPGRRSYNEQF
TRBV11-2,TRBJ2-1,ASSLTVNNEQF
TRBV2,TRBJ2-1,ASRIGTRDNEQF